A single sample gave rise to the 5 T cell receptor beta chains below, sequenced in a study of monozygotic twins with inflammatory bowel disease. TCRdb re-called the 5' RACE reads and shows each CDR3 protein once, DNA omitted. This sample's clone table lists around 450,000 distinct CDR3 sequences. The sample consisted of blood. The receptors shown here come from a human donor with ulcerative colitis or Crohn's disease, or a healthy co-twin of an affected twin (not recorded which).

The V gene is TRBV4-3, the J gene TRBJ1-1. Germline V gene lookup returns CDR1 LGHNA and CDR2 YSLEER. This CDR3 is built from 16 residues. CDR3 protein: CASSQEAGPMNTEAFF.

The chain couples TRBV20-1 to TRBJ2-3; with no DNA, the TCRdb D assignment of TRBD2 cannot be verified. Germline CDR1 reads DFQATT; CDR2 reads SNEGSKA (reference sequence). The CDR3 runs to 12 residues. This CDR3 is CSAVREGDTQYF.

V gene TRBV7-2 combines with J gene TRBJ2-7; the D call of TRBD1 rests on TCRdb alone, since no DNA is present to check it. The V gene's germline CDR1 is SGHTA and CDR2 FQGNSA. This CDR3 has 14 amino acids. This CDR3 reads CASSKQGDTREQYF.

The rearrangement links TRBV12-3 or TRBV12-4 to TRBJ1-1; checking the TCRdb D call of TRBD1 is not possible without DNA. The CDR3 sequence is 14 residues long. CDR3 loop: CASRPGQANTEAFF.

The rearrangement links TRBV4-1 to TRBJ1-2; the TCRdb call, TRBD1, lacks DNA for checking. The CDR3 has 14 residues. Germline-derived CDR1 and CDR2 are MGHRA and YSYEKL. This CDR3 is CASSQAGVNYGYTF.